Below, one T cell receptor beta chain is given with its context. Its antigen is not known. This entry belongs to a study of cytomegalovirus exposure and HLA in healthy donors. Study context: Ancestry clustering placed around four fifths of approximately 420 genotyped donors in the Caucasian-associated cluster.

Broader study findings: It has been reported that TCR beta sequences accurately predicted the HLA-A and HLA-B alleles of most subjects. Across all donors, roughly uniform sequencing depth was an assumption of the presence/absence analyses. Approximately 160 TCR beta chains were listed as cytomegalovirus-associated.

It was with 60 Vbeta and 13 Jbeta primers that the PCR ran. The data were produced by immunoSEQ multiplex PCR, yet TCRdb's version contains in-frame clones alone and is incomplete. The sample holds over 40,000 clones. This CDR3 is built from 15 residues. V lost 2 bases, J lost 8 bases, and 17 bases lay in between. Germline V gene lookup returns CDR1 SGDLS and CDR2 YYNGEE. Sequenced sample: PBMCs. The source is a woman aged 40 to 50 in good health and CMV-seronegative. The V call is TRBV9, the J call TRBJ2-4; possibly TRBD1 for D (5 bases). The CDR3 DNA reads as TGTGCCAGCAGCGTGGGGCCCTCCCCTGGAGACATTCAGTACTTC. It yields the protein CASSVGPSPGDIQYF.